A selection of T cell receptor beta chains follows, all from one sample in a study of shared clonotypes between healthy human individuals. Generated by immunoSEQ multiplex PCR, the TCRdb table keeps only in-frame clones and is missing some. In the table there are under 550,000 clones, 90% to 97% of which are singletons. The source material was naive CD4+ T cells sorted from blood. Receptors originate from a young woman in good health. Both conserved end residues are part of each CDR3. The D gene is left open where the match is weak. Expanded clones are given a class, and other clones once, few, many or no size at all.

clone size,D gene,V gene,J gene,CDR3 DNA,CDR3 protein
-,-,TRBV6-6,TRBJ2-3,TGTGCCAGCAGCCCCGAACTTTCAGATACGCAGTATTTT,CASSPELSDTQYF
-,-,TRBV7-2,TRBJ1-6,TGTGCCAGCAACCCCGGACGGGGGCTCAATTCACCCCTCCACTTT,CASNPGRGLNSPLHF
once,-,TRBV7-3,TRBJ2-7,TGTGCCAGCAGCTTAGTCGGTTTGAACCCCTCGGTAGAGCAGTACTTC,CASSLVGLNPSVEQYF
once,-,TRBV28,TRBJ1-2,TGTGCCAGCCTATCTAACTATGGCTACACCTTC,CASLSNYGYTF
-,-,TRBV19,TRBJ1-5,TGTGCCAGTAGCCGACAGCCTAATCAGCCCCAGCATTTT,CASSRQPNQPQHF
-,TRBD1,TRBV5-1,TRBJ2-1,TGCGCCAGCAGCTTGGCGTTTGGGACAGGCGGCAATGAGCAGTTCTTC,CASSLAFGTGGNEQFF
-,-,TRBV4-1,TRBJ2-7,TGCGCCAGCAGCCGGCAGGGGGGATTTTACGAGCAGTACTTC,CASSRQGGFYEQYF
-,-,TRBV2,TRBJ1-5,TGTGCCAGCAGCTCCGAGTCAGGATTCCAGCCCCAGCATTTT,CASSSESGFQPQHF
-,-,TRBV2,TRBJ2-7,TGTGCCAGCAGTGAACGGGCGAGATACGAGCAGTACTTC,CASSERARYEQYF
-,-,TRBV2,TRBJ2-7,TGTGCCAGCCACCGGGACCCTTACGGCGAGCAGTACTTC,CASHRDPYGEQYF
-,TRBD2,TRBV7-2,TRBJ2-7,TGTGCCAGCTCACTAGCGGGAGACTCCTACGAGCAGTACTTC,CASSLAGDSYEQYF
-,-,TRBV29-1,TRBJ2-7,TGCAGCGTTCGCACACAGGATCTAGCCTACGAGCAGTACTTC,CSVRTQDLAYEQYF
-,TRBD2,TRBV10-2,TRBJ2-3,TGCGCCAGCAGTGCGTGGGCTAGCGGGAGGAGAAGCACAGATACGCAGTATTTT,CASSAWASGRRSTDTQYF
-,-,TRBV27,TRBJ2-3,TGTGCCAGCAGCATACTCCCGGGGTTTTTGCAGACAGATACGCAGTATTTT,CASSILPGFLQTDTQYF
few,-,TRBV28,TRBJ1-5,TGTGCCAGCATACTGCAACCTGGGTGGCCCCAGCATTTT,CASILQPGWPQHF
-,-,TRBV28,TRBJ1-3,TGTGCCAGCATCCCGGGACAAGTCCTCTCTGGAAACACCATATATTTT,CASIPGQVLSGNTIYF
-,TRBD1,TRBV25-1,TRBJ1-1,TGTGCCAGCAGTGCCATAGGAGAGGGGGCAGGGACTGAAGCTTTCTTT,CASSAIGEGAGTEAFF
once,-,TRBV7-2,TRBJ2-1,TGTGCCAGCAGCTTATTCGACTCCTACAATGAGCAGTTCTTC,CASSLFDSYNEQFF
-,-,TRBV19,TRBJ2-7,TGTGCCAGTAGCCTTCCTGGGTTCACCTACGAGCAGTACTTC,CASSLPGFTYEQYF
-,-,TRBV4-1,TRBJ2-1,TGCGCCAGCAGCGCTCCTGAGGGCCGATACAATGAGCAGTTCTTC,CASSAPEGRYNEQFF
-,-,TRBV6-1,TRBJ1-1,TGTGCCAGCACCGGGGCAAAGAACACTGAAGCTTTCTTT,CASTGAKNTEAFF
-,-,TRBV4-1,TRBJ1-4,TGCGCCAGCAGCCAACATGGGGGTAAACTGTTTTTT,CASSQHGGKLFF
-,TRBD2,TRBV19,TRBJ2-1,TGTGCCAGTAGTACGAACGCGGGACTAGCGGGGGCCCAGCAGTTCTTC,CASSTNAGLAGAQQFF
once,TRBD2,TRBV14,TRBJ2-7,TGTGCCAGCAGCCAAGAATGGAGCGGGGTGAGCTCCTACGAGCAGTACTTC,CASSQEWSGVSSYEQYF
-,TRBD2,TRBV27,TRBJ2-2,TGTGCCAGCAGTTTTCCGGGACTAGCGGGAGGGCCCCCCGGGGAGCTGTTTTTT,CASSFPGLAGGPPGELFF
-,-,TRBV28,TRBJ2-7,TGTGCCCCCCGAACGGCAGGCTCTACGAAGGACGAGCAGTACTTC,CAPRTAGSTKDEQYF
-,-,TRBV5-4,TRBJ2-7,TGTGCCAGCAGCCCCAATTTACAGGCCTACGAGCAGTACTTC,CASSPNLQAYEQYF
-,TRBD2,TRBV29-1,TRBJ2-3,TGCAGCGTTGAACTAGCGGGCTCTGTTAGCACAGATACGCAGTATTTT,CSVELAGSVSTDTQYF
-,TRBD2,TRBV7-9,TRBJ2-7,TGTGCCAGCAGCATAGCGGGAGGCTGGCAGTACTTC,CASSIAGGWQYF
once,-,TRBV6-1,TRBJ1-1,TGTGCCAGCAGTGAAACAGGCATAAACACTGAAGCTTTCTTT,CASSETGINTEAFF
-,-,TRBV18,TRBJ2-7,TGTGCCAGCTCACCGGGGGACAAATACGAGCAGTACTTC,CASSPGDKYEQYF
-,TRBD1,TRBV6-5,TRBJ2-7,TGTGCCAGCAGTTACTCTCACAGGGGTGTCGACGAGCAGTACTTC,CASSYSHRGVDEQYF
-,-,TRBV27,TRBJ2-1,TGTGCCAGCAGTTTGAAGAGAGGGTATGAGCAGTTCTTC,CASSLKRGYEQFF
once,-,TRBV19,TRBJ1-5,TGTGCCAGTAAGGCACTCGCGATCAGCAATCAGCCCCAGCATTTT,CASKALAISNQPQHF
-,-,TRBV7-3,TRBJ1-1,TGTGCCAGCAGCTTAACAGCAGACAGCCTCAAAGCTTTCTTT,CASSLTADSLKAFF
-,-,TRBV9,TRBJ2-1,TGTGCCAGCAGCCCACCCGGTGGGACGACCTACAATGAGCAGTTCTTC,CASSPPGGTTYNEQFF
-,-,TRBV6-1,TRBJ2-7,TGTGCCAGCAGTCCAGGGTCCTACGAGCAGTACTTC,CASSPGSYEQYF
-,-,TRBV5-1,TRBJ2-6,TGCGCCAGCAGAGACAGCTCTGGGGCCAACGTCCTGACTTTC,CASRDSSGANVLTF
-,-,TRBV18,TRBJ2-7,TGTGCCAGCTCACCACCGTCGAGTGCTGGGCAGTACTTC,CASSPPSSAGQYF
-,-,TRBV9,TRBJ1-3,TGTGCCAGCAGCGTAGATGGGGCAGGAGGAAACACCATATATTTT,CASSVDGAGGNTIYF
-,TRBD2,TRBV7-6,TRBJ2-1,TGTGCCAGCAGCTTAGGGACTAGCGGGAACAATGAGCAGTTCTTC,CASSLGTSGNNEQFF
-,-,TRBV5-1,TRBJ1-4,TGCGCCAGCGCCAGGGGAGCAACTAATGAAAAACTGTTTTTT,CASARGATNEKLFF
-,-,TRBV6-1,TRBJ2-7,TGTGCCACCGAACCCAAACAGCTCTCCTACGAGCAGTACTTC,CATEPKQLSYEQYF
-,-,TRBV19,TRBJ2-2,TGTGCCAGTAGTATGTTCGCGGGTGAGAACACCGGGGAGCTGTTTTTT,CASSMFAGENTGELFF
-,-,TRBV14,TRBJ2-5,TGTGCCAGCAGCCAAGTCCAAGAGACCCAGTACTTC,CASSQVQETQYF
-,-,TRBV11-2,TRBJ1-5,TGTGCCAGCAGCCTACGACAGGACAAGTCAAGGCCCCAGCATTTT,CASSLRQDKSRPQHF
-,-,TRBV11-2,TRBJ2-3,TGTGCCAGCAGCCCGAGGGCCCCAGATACGCAGTATTTT,CASSPRAPDTQYF
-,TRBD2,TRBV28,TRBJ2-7,TGTGCCAGCAGTTGGCGGGGGATCGACACACGTTCGTACGAGCAGTACTTC,CASSWRGIDTRSYEQYF
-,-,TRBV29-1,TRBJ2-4,TGCAGCGTTGTGGGACGGACCCTAGCCAAAAACATTCAGTACTTC,CSVVGRTLAKNIQYF
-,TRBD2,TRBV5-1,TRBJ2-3,TGCGCCAGCAGCCAACTAGCGATCGGCACAGATACGCAGTATTTT,CASSQLAIGTDTQYF
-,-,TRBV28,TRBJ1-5,TGTGCCAGCAGCAGAGTTTGGGGCAGCCATAGCAATCAGCCCCAGCATTTT,CASSRVWGSHSNQPQHF
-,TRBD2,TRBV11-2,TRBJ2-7,TGTGCCAGCAGCACTCGGACTAGCGGGGTGTCCTACGAGCAGTACTTC,CASSTRTSGVSYEQYF
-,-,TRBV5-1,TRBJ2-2,TGCGCCAGCAGTTTGGGGGAAATTAGCACCGGGGAGCTGTTTTTT,CASSLGEISTGELFF
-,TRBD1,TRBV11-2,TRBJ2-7,TGTGCCAGCAGCACCCAGGGACAGGGGAACCCCGAGCAGTACTTC,CASSTQGQGNPEQYF
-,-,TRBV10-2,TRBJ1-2,TGCGCCAGCAGTATGTTGGGGGCTACGGATGGCTACACCTTC,CASSMLGATDGYTF
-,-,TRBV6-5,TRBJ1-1,TGTGCCAGCAGTTACGCCAAGAACACTGAAGCTTTCTTT,CASSYAKNTEAFF